This TCR beta chain was documented in a study of regulatory T cells in long-lasting Graves disease. Building the TCR beta libraries relied on iRepertoire HTBI primers, and CDR3 regions underwent Arm-PCR. TCRdb reanalysed the multiplex PCR reads using MiXCR and keeps one entry per CDR3 protein. In the table there are about half a million distinct CDR3 sequences, 12% of which are singletons. Time point of the sample: newly diagnosed GD, antithyroid drugs for less than 3 months. Extracted RNA from PBMCs served as the source of the TCR library. Looked up from germline, CDR1 is KGHDR and CDR2 is SFDVKD. The CDR3 has 15 amino acids. Deletions cut 1 base from V and 2 bases from J, with 10 bases between. In addition, the sample was reused for a study of T cells in Graves' hyperthyroidism and ophthalmopathy. From that report: Clonotypes that were expanded in thyroid above 0.001 mostly appeared in blood too.

Here the sequenced sample was peripheral blood mononuclear cells (PBMCs), taken at new diagnosis, from a patient treated with antithyroid drugs. The V call is TRBV24-1, the J call TRBJ2-5, with D possibly being TRBD1 (6 bases). The receptor's source is a woman between 25 and 40 years old with Graves disease. The CDR3 DNA is TGTGCCACCAGTGATTTTAAGGACAGACAAGAGACCCAGTACTTC. Amino acids: CATSDFKDRQETQYF.